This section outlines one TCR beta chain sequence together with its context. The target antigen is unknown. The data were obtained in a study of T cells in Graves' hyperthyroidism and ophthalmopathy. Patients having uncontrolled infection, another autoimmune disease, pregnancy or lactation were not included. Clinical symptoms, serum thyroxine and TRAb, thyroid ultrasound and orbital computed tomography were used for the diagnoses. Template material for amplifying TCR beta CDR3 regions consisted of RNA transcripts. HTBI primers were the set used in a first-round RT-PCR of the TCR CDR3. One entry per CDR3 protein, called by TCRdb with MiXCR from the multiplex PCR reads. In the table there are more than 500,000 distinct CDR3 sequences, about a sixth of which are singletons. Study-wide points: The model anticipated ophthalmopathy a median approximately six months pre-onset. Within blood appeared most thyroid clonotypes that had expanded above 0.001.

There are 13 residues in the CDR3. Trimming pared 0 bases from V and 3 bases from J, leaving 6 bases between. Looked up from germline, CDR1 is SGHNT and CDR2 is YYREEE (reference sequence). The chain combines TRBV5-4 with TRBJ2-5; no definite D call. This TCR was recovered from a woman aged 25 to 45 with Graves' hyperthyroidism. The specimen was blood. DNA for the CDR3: TGTGCCAGCAGCTTGGTTGATGAAGAGACCCAGTACTTC. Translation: CASSLVDEETQYF.